The 3 T cell receptor beta chains in this list originate from one sample, sequenced in a study of response to subunit inactivated influenza vaccine. TCRdb re-called the RT-PCR reads through MiXCR, storing one row per CDR3 protein. Of about 520,000 distinct CDR3 sequences in the sample, around 25% were seen once. The source material was CD4+ T cells sorted from PBMCs, sampled about 5 days after vaccination. The receptors here all came from a man aged 50-60 years who received an inactivated influenza vaccine.

The chain joins TRBV5-1 to TRBJ2-1; tentative D call: TRBD2 (5 bases). CDR1 is SGHRS, CDR2 YFSETQ, per germline. CDR3 size: 15 residues. With 0 bases removed from V and 4 bases from J, the gap between germline ends came to 11 bases. CDR3 DNA: TGCGCCAGCAGCTTGGCGACTACGGTTTACAATGAGCAGTTCTTC. Protein: CASSLATTVYNEQFF.

The DNA for the CDR3 is TGTGCCAGCAGCTGGCGGCTAGCGGGGTACAATGAGCAGTTCTTC. Its translation is CASSWRLAGYNEQFF. V gene TRBV5-6 combines with J gene TRBJ2-1, with 9 nucleotides matching TRBD2. The CDR3 totals 15 residues. Germline CDR1 is SGHDT and CDR2 is YYEEEE. V lost 3 bases, J lost 4 bases, and 5 bases stayed unmatched.

The rearrangement uses TRBV14 and TRBJ2-1, with D possibly TRBD1 on 6 matching bases. V lost 0 bases, J lost 5 bases, and 14 bases lay in between. Germline V gives CDR1 SGHDN, CDR2 FVKESK. This CDR3 contains 16 residues. In DNA form, the CDR3 reads TGTGCCAGCAGCCAAGATGAGGGGGTACTAAACAATGAGCAGTTCTTC. Translation: CASSQDEGVLNNEQFF.